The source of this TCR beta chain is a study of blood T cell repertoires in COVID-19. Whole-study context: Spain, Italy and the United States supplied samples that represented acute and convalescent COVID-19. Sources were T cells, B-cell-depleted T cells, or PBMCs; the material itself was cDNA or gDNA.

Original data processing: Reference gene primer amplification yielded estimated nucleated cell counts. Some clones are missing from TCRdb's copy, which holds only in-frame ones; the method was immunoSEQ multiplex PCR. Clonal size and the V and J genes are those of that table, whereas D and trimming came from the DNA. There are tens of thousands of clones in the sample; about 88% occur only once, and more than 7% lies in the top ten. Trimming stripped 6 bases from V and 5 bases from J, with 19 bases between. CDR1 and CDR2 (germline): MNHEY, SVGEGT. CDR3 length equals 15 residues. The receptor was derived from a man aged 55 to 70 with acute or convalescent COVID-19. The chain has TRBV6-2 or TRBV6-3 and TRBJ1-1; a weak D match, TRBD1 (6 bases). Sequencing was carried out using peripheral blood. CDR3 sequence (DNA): TGTGCCAGCAGCCCCCCAGGGGTCAAGAGAACTGAAGCTTTCTTT. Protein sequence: CASSPPGVKRTEAFF.